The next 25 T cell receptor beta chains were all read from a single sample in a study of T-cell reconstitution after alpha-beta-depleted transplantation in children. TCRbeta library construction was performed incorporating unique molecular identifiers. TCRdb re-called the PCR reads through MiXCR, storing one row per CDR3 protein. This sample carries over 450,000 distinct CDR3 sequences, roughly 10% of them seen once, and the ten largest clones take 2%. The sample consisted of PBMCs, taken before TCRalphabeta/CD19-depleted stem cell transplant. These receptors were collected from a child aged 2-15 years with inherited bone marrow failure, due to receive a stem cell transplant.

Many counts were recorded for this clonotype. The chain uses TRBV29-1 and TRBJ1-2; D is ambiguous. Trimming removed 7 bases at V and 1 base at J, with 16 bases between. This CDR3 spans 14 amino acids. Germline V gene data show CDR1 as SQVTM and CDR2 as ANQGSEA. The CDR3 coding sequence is TGCAGCGCTGAGGTCCGGCTGATTAACTATGGCTACACCTTC. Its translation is CSAEVRLINYGYTF. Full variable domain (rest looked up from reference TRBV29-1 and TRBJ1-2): SAVISQKPSRDICQRGTSLTIQCQVDSQVTMMFWYRQQPGQSLTLIATANQGSEATYESGFVIDKFPISRPNLTFSTLTVSNMSPEDSSIYLCSAEVRLINYGYTFGSGTRLTVV.

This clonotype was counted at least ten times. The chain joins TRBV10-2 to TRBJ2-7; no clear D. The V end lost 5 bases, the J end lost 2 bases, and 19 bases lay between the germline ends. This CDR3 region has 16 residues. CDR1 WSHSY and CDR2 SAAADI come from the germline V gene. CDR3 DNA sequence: TGCGCCAGCAGTCTCTTTCTTGGGCAGAACCCCTACGAGCAGTACTTC. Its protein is CASSLFLGQNPYEQYF.

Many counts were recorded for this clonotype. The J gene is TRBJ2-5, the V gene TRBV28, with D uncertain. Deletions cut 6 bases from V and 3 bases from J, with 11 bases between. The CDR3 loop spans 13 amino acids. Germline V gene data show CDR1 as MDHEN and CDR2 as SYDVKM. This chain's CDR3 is CASSNRLEETQYF. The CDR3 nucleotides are TGTGCCAGCAGCAACAGACTGGAAGAGACCCAGTACTTC.

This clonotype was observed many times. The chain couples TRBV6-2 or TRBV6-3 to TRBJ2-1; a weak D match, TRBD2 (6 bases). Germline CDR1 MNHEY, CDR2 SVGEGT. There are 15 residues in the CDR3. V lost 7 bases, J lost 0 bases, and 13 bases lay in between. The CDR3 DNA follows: TGTGCCAGCACCTCAGGCGGGGTCTCCTACAATGAGCAGTTCTTC. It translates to CASTSGGVSYNEQFF.

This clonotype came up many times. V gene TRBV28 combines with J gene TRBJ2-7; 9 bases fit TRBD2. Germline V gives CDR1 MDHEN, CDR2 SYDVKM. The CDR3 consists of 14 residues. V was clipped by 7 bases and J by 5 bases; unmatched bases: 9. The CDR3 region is CASNLAGGGHEQYF. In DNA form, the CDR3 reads TGTGCCAGCAACTTGGCGGGAGGGGGCCACGAGCAGTACTTC. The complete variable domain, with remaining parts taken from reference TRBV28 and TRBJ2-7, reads DVKVTQSSRYLVKRTGEKVFLECVQDMDHENMFWYRQDPGLGLRLIYFSYDVKMKEKGDIPEGYSVSREKKERFSLILESASTNQTSMYLCASNLAGGGHEQYFGPGTRLTVT.

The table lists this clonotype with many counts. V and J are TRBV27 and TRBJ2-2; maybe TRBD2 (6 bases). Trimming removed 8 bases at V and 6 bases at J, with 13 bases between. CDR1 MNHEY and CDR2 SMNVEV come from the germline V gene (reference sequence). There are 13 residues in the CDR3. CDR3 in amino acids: CASRPAGPGELFF. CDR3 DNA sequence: TGTGCCAGCCGACCGGCGGGGCCCGGGGAGCTGTTTTTT.

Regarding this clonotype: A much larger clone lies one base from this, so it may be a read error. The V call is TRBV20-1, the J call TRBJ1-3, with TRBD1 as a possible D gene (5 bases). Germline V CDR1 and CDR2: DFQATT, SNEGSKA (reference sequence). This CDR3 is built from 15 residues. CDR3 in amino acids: CGASPRVYSGNTIYF. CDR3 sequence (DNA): TGCGGTGCTAGTCCCAGGGTTTACTCTGGAAACACCATATATTTT.

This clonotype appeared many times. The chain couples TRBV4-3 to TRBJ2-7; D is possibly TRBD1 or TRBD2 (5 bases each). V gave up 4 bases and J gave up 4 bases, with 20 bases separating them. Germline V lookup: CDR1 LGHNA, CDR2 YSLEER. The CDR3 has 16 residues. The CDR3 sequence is CASSPQGALNSYEQYF. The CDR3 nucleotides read TGCGCCAGCAGCCCCCAGGGAGCCCTAAACTCTTACGAGCAGTACTTC.

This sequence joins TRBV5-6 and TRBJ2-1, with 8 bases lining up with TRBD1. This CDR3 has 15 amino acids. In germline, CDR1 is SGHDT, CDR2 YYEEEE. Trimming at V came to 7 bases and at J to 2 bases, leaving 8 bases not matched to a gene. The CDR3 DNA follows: TGTGCCAGCGGAAGGGACAGGAAAACCTACAATGAGCAGTTCTTC. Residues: CASGRDRKTYNEQFF.

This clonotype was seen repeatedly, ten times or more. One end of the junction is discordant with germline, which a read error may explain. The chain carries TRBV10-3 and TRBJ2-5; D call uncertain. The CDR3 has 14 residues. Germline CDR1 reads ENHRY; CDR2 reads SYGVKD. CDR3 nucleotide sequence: TGTGCCATCAGTGGGCCCTCCGGGCATGAGACCCAGTATTTC. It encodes CAISGPSGHETQYF.

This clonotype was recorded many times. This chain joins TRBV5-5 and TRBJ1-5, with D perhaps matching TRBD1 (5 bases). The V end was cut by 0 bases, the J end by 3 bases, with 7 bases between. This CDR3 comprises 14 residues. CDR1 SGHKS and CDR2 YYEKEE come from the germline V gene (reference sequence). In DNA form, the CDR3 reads TGTGCCAGCAGCTTGGGACAGCTCAATCAGCCCCAGCATTTT. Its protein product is CASSLGQLNQPQHF.

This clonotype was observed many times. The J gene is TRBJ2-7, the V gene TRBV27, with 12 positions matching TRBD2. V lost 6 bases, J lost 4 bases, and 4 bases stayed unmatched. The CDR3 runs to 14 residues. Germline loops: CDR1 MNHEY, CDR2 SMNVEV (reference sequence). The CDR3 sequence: CASSPGLAGYEQYF. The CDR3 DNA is TGTGCCAGCAGCCCCGGACTAGCGGGGTACGAGCAGTACTTC.

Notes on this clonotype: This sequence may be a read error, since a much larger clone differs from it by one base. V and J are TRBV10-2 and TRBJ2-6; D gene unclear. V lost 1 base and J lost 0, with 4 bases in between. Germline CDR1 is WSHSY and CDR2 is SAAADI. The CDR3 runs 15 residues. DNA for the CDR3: TGCGCCAGCAGTGAGTTCGCCTCTGGGGCCAACGTCCTGACTTTC. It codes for CASSEFASGANVLTF.

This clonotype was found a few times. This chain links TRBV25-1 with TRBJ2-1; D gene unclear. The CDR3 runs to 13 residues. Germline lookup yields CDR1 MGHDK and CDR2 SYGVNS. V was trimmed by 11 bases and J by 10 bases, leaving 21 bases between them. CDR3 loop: CAVAQVPSREQFF. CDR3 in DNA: TGTGCCGTAGCCCAAGTACCCTCCCGGGAGCAGTTCTTC.

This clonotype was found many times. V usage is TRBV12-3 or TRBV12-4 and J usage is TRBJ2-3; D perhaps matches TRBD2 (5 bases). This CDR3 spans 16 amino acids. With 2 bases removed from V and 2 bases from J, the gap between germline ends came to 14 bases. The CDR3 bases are TGTGCCAGCAGTTTATACGCCGGGGAAGACACAGATACGCAGTATTTT. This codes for CASSLYAGEDTDTQYF.

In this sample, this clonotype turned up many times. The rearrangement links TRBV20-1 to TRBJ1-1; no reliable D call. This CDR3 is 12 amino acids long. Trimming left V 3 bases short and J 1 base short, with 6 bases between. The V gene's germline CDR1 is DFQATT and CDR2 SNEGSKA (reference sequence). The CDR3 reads CSASVRNTEAFF. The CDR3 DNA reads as TGCAGTGCTAGTGTAAGGAACACTGAAGCTTTCTTT.

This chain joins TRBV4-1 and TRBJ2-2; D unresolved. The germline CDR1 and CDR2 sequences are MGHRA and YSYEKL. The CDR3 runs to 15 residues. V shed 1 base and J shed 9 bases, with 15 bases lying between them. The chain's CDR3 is CASSQAFSLPRELFF. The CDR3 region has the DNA TGCGCCAGCAGCCAAGCTTTCTCCTTGCCCCGGGAGCTGTTTTTT.

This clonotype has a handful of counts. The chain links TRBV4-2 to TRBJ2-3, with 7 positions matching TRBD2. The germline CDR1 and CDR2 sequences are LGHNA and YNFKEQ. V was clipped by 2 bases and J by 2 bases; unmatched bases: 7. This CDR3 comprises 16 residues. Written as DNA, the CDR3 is TGTGCCAGCAGCCAATGGCTAGCGGCATTCACAGATACGCAGTATTTT. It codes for CASSQWLAAFTDTQYF.

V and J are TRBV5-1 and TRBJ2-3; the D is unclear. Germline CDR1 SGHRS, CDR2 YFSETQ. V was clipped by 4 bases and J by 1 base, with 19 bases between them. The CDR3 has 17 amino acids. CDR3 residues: CASSPASGHWGTDTQYF. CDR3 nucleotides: TGCGCCAGCAGCCCTGCATCCGGCCACTGGGGCACAGATACGCAGTATTTT.

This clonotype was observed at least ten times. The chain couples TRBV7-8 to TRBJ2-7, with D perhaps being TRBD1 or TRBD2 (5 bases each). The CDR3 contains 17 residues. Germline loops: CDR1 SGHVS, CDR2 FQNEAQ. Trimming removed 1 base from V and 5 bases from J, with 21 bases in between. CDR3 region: CASSLVPGNPLGDEQYF. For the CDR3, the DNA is TGTGCCAGCAGCTTAGTCCCAGGGAACCCTCTCGGGGACGAGCAGTACTTC.

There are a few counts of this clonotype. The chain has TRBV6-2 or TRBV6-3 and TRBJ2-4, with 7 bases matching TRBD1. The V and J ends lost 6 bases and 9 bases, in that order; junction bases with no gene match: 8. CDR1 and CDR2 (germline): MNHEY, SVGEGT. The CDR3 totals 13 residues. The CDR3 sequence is CASSLVGGIIQYF. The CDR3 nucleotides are TGTGCCAGCAGCCTGGTAGGGGGCATCATTCAGTACTTC.

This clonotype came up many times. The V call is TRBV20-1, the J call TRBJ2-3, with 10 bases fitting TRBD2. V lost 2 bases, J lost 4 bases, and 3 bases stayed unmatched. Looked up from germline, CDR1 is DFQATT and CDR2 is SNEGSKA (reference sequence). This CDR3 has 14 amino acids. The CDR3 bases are TGCAGTGCTAGACTAGCGGGAGTCGCAGATACGCAGTATTTT. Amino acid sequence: CSARLAGVADTQYF.

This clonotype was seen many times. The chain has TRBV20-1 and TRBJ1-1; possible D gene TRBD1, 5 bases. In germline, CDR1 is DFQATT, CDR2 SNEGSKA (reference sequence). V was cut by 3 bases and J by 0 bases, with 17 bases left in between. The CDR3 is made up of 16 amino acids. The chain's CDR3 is CSASSYPGTMNTEAFF. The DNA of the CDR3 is TGCAGTGCTAGCTCCTATCCGGGGACTATGAACACTGAAGCTTTCTTT.

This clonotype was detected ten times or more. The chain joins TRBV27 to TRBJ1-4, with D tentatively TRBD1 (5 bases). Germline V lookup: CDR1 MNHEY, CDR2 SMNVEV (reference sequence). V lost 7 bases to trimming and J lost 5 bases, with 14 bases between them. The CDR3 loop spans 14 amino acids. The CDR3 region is CASTQTGGNEKLFF. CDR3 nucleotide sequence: TGTGCCAGCACCCAGACCGGGGGGAATGAAAAACTGTTTTTT.

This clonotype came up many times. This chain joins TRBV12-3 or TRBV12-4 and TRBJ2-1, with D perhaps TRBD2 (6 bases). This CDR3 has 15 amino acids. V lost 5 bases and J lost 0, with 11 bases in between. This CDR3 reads CASSHWGVSYNEQFF. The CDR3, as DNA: TGTGCCAGCAGTCACTGGGGGGTCTCCTACAATGAGCAGTTCTTC.